The clone carrying this TCR beta chain was observed a single time. These data originate in a study of T cells in Graves' hyperthyroidism and ophthalmopathy. Germline loops: CDR1 SGHRS, CDR2 YFSETQ. Deletions cut 0 bases from V and 7 bases from J, with 8 bases between. This CDR3 region has 13 residues. Using RNA transcripts as the source, TCR beta CDR3 regions were amplified. The TCR CDR3 first-round RT-PCR relied on the HTBI primer set. From the multiplex PCR reads, TCRdb called clonotypes with MiXCR, one entry per CDR3 protein. In the table there are 75,000 to 100,000 distinct CDR3 sequences, around 50% of which are singletons.

Sequences were obtained from blood. This chain uses TRBV5-1 with TRBJ1-5, with a possible D match to TRBD1 (6 bases). This clonotype originated in a woman in her thirties or forties with Graves' hyperthyroidism. The CDR3: CASSLARGQPQHF. The CDR3 DNA sequence: TGCGCCAGCAGCTTGGCCAGGGGCCAGCCCCAGCATTTT.